Listed here are 30 T cell receptor beta chains from one sample, sequenced in a study of blood T cell repertoires in COVID-19. Assay used: immunoSEQ multiplex PCR; TCRdb lists only in-frame clones, some missing. Of 200,000 to 300,000 clones listed, 86% are singletons. What was sequenced was PBMCs or T cells enriched from blood (not recorded which). These receptors were obtained from a woman between 18 and 30 years old who had recovered from COVID-19.

The V gene is TRBV9, the J gene TRBJ1-4, with 8 positions matching TRBD1. The V and J ends lost 4 bases and 8 bases, in that order; junction bases with no gene match: 7. This CDR3 contains 14 residues. CDR1 and CDR2 from the germline V gene are SGDLS and YYNGEE. As DNA, the CDR3 is TGTGCCAGCAGCTCGGACAGGGTCCAAGAAAAACTGTTTTTT. It is translated as CASSSDRVQEKLFF.

The CDR3 DNA reads TGTGCCAGCTCACCACCGGTGGAGGGTAAGGGCTACACCTTC. It specifies CASSPPVEGKGYTF. The chain is built from TRBV18 and TRBJ1-2, with no clear D. With 0 bases removed from V and 8 bases from J, the gap between germline ends came to 13 bases. Germline loops: CDR1 KGHSH, CDR2 LQKENI. This CDR3 is 14 amino acids long.

The rearrangement links TRBV3-1 (or the pseudogene TRBV3-2) to TRBJ1-1, with D possibly TRBD1 on 5 matching bases. This CDR3 region has 13 residues. Germline CDR1 and CDR2: LGHDT and YNNKEL (reference sequence). Trimming took off 4 bases at V and 1 base at J, with 7 bases between the two ends. The CDR3 here is CASSLGQNTEAFF. In nucleotides, the CDR3 is TGTGCCAGCAGCCTAGGACAGAACACTGAAGCTTTCTTT.

This clone came up many times. The gene calls are TRBV30 and TRBJ2-7, with 9 bases that match TRBD1. The CDR3 is 15 residues long. CDR1 and CDR2 from the germline V gene are GTSNPN and SVGIG (reference sequence). The J segment lost 0 bases and the V segment lost 2 bases, leaving 5 bases of the junction unmatched. The CDR3 loop reads CAWSPRDRASYEQYF. CDR3 nucleotides: TGTGCCTGGAGTCCTCGGGACAGGGCCTCCTACGAGCAGTACTTC. Looking up the rest from reference TRBV30 and TRBJ2-7 gives the full variable domain: SQTIHQWPATLVQPVGSPLSLECTVEGTSNPNLYWYRQAAGRGLQLLFYSVGIGQISSEVPQNLSASRPQDRQFILSSKKLLLSDSGFYLCAWSPRDRASYEQYFGPGTRLTVT.

The sample holds one count of this clone. This sequence joins TRBV11-2 and TRBJ2-3, with D tentatively TRBD1 (6 bases). V shed 5 bases and J shed 5 bases, with 20 bases lying between them. The V gene's germline CDR1 is SGHAT and CDR2 FQNNGV. This CDR3 is built from 16 residues. The CDR3 region is CASSGTGKGDRDTQYF. In DNA form, the CDR3 reads TGTGCCAGCAGCGGTACAGGGAAGGGGGACCGAGATACGCAGTATTTT.

V is TRBV11-3 and J is TRBJ2-5; TRBD1 matches 7 bases. Germline V gene lookup returns CDR1 SGHNT and CDR2 YENEEA. With 1 base clipped from V and 6 bases from J, the junction kept 5 bases outside the gene matches. The CDR3 loop spans 14 amino acids. CDR3 nucleotide sequence: TGTGCCAGCAGCTTAGTGCAGGGGGTGAAGACCCAGTACTTC. It encodes CASSLVQGVKTQYF.

The chain has TRBV7-8 and TRBJ2-1, with 9 bases that match TRBD2. The CDR3 has 17 amino acids. V lost 4 bases, J lost 8 bases, and 15 bases stayed unmatched. Germline CDR1 and CDR2: SGHVS and FQNEAQ. CDR3 DNA: TGTGCCAGCAGCTCCGAGATCCTAGCGGGATCTTTCTATGAGCAGTTCTTC. Its translation: CASSSEILAGSFYEQFF.

The chain links TRBV7-9 to TRBJ2-5, with D unclear. Trimming took off 4 bases at V and 0 bases at J, with 18 bases between the two ends. Germline CDR1 and CDR2: SEHNR and FQNEAQ (reference sequence). The CDR3 loop spans 17 amino acids. The DNA for the CDR3 is TGTGCCAGCAGCTCAAAACCCCCAGCGATATACCAAGAGACCCAGTACTTC. Translation: CASSSKPPAIYQETQYF.

DNA for the CDR3: TGTGCCAGCAAAAGGAGGGGGCGCGGTGAAAAACTGTTTTTT. Its translation: CASKRRGRGEKLFF. This chain links TRBV6-5 with TRBJ1-4; TRBD1 matches 7 bases. CDR3 length: 14 amino acids. Unmatched junction bases numbered 9, after V lost 7 bases and J lost 7 bases. Germline CDR1 is MNHEY and CDR2 is SVGAGI.

This clone was seen once. The gene calls are TRBV7-7 and TRBJ2-7, with D possibly TRBD1 on 6 matching bases. The CDR3 contains 12 residues. Germline lookup yields CDR1 SSHAT and CDR2 FNYEAQ (reference sequence). The V and J ends lost 5 bases and 6 bases respectively, with 11 bases between them. CDR3 sequence reads: CASSQGRGEQYF. The DNA for the CDR3 is TGTGCCAGCAGCCAGGGCAGGGGCGAGCAGTACTTC.

The V and J genes are TRBV7-2 and TRBJ2-5; 11 positions agree with TRBD2. Germline CDR1 and CDR2: SGHTA and FQGNSA. V shed 3 bases and J 5 bases; nucleotides not matched to a gene: 8. The CDR3 extends over 16 amino acids. The CDR3, as DNA: TGTGCCAGCAGCTTGGTAATAGCGGGGGGGCGTGAGACCCAGTACTTC. Translating it yields CASSLVIAGGRETQYF.

This clone was recorded a few times. The CDR3 protein is CAISAGLATYEQYF. Written as DNA, the CDR3 is TGTGCCATCAGTGCTGGACTAGCGACCTACGAGCAGTACTTC. This chain uses TRBV10-3 with TRBJ2-7, with 9 bases aligning to TRBD2. V lost 4 bases, J lost 2 bases, and 3 bases stayed unmatched. From germline, CDR1 is ENHRY and CDR2 SYGVKD. The CDR3 is 14 residues long.

The V gene is TRBV27, the J gene TRBJ2-1; possible D gene TRBD2, 6 bases. CDR3 length equals 14 residues. CDR1 and CDR2 from the germline V gene are MNHEY and SMNVEV (reference sequence). V lost 4 bases to trimming and J lost 6 bases, with 13 bases between them. Here the CDR3 reads CASSYGGSGNEQFF. For the CDR3, the DNA is TGTGCCAGCAGTTATGGGGGGTCGGGCAATGAGCAGTTCTTC.

The V gene is TRBV30, the J gene TRBJ2-2; the D gene is possibly TRBD2 (6 bases). The CDR3 is 16 residues long. The germline gives CDR1 GTSNPN, CDR2 SVGIG (reference sequence). Trimming pared 0 bases from V and 5 bases from J, leaving 16 bases between. The CDR3 sequence is CAWSVLGRVRTGELFF. In nucleotides, the CDR3 is TGTGCCTGGAGTGTACTCGGGAGAGTGAGAACCGGGGAGCTGTTTTTT.

This clone came up once. This chain links TRBV3-1 (or the pseudogene TRBV3-2) with TRBJ2-5; TRBD2 aligns across 10 bases. The V gene end was trimmed by 3 bases and the J gene end by 2 bases; junction bases not matched to a gene: 9. Germline V gene sequence: CDR1 LGHDT, CDR2 YNNKEL (reference sequence). The CDR3 consists of 17 residues. In nucleotides, the CDR3 is TGTGCCAGCAGCCAGGTACTAGCGGGGAACCTGCAAGAGACCCAGTACTTC. Protein: CASSQVLAGNLQETQYF.

This clone was found once. J is TRBJ1-6 and V is TRBV12-5; 9 nucleotides agree with TRBD1. The CDR3 spans 17 residues. The germline V gene has CDR1 LGHNT and CDR2 FRNRAP. V shed 2 bases, J shed 8 bases, and the junction held 10 bases outside the gene matches. In DNA form, the CDR3 reads TGTGCTAGTGGTTTGTACCCGGGACAGGGTTCGGATTCACCCCTCCACTTT. Its translation: CASGLYPGQGSDSPLHF.

The V and J genes are TRBV18 and TRBJ2-2, with 7 bases lining up with TRBD1. CDR1 KGHSH and CDR2 LQKENI come from the germline V gene. J was trimmed by 5 bases and V by 1 base; bases with no gene match: 7. The CDR3 is made up of 16 amino acids. Here the CDR3 reads CASSPRRGQETGELFF. In DNA, the CDR3 is TGTGCCAGCTCACCACGAAGGGGGCAAGAAACCGGGGAGCTGTTTTTT. The full variable domain, in which reference TRBV18 and TRBJ2-2 provide the parts outside the CDR3, is NAGVMQNPRHLVRRRGQEARLRCSPMKGHSHVYWYRQLPEEGLKFMVYLQKENIIDESGMPKERFSAEFPKEGPSILRIQQVVRGDSAAYFCASSPRRGQETGELFFGEGSRLTVL.

The chain uses TRBV10-3 and TRBJ2-7; 7 bases map to TRBD1. V lost 2 bases and J lost 3; bases outside the gene matches: 1. This CDR3 comprises 13 residues. Germline CDR1 ENHRY, CDR2 SYGVKD. The CDR3 DNA is TGTGCCATCAGTGAGGACAGGGTCTACGAGCAGTACTTC. Protein: CAISEDRVYEQYF.

J is TRBJ1-4 and V is TRBV30; 9 nucleotides align to TRBD1. This CDR3 comprises 14 residues. After removal of 2 bases from V and 11 bases from J, the junction contained 9 bases not matched to a gene. From germline, CDR1 is GTSNPN and CDR2 SVGIG (reference sequence). The CDR3 nucleotides are TGTGCCTGGAGTTCCGGGACAGGGTCGGTCAAACTGTTTTTT. Residues: CAWSSGTGSVKLFF.

V is TRBV4-1 and J is TRBJ1-2; unclear D gene. The CDR3 loop spans 20 amino acids. Germline V gives CDR1 MGHRA, CDR2 YSYEKL. Trimming removed 5 bases from V and 0 bases from J, with 28 bases in between. The CDR3 DNA reads TGCGCCAGCAGCGCCAAGACTAAAGGACCGCCCCTGACATCTAACTATGGCTACACCTTC. It translates to CASSAKTKGPPLTSNYGYTF.

This rearrangement joins TRBV14 to TRBJ2-7, with 14 bases matching TRBD2. The CDR3 covers 18 residues. The germline gives CDR1 SGHDN, CDR2 FVKESK. Trimming took 6 bases from V and 2 from J; bases not matched to a gene: 12. The CDR3 coding sequence is TGTGCCAGCAGTCGCTACAGGACTAGCGGGGGGCAGACCTACGAGCAGTACTTC. As protein: CASSRYRTSGGQTYEQYF.

The chain carries TRBV4-3 and TRBJ1-2, with D hard to call. There are 14 residues in the CDR3. V lost 1 base and J lost 0, with 6 bases in between. Germline values: CDR1 LGHNA, CDR2 YSLEER. CDR3 sequence reads: CASSQGLANYGYTF. The CDR3 DNA is TGCGCCAGCAGCCAAGGGTTAGCTAACTATGGCTACACCTTC.

V and J are TRBV7-8 and TRBJ1-6; TRBD1 matches 8 bases. The V gene end was trimmed by 5 bases and the J gene end by 7 bases; junction bases not matched to a gene: 25. CDR1 and CDR2 (germline): SGHVS, FQNEAQ. CDR3 length equals 21 residues. This CDR3 reads CASSPNRWRRREDRANSPLHF. The CDR3, as DNA: TGTGCCAGCAGCCCAAACAGGTGGAGACGAAGGGAGGACAGGGCGAATTCACCCCTCCACTTT.

The chain couples TRBV10-3 to TRBJ1-1; the match to TRBD1 covers 10 bases. Looked up from germline, CDR1 is ENHRY and CDR2 is SYGVKD. V was pared by 2 bases and J by 0 bases, with 6 bases of the junction left unmatched. The CDR3 has 17 amino acids. CDR3 protein: CAISEVDRGRLNTEAFF. CDR3 DNA sequence: TGTGCCATCAGTGAGGTTGACAGGGGGCGATTGAACACTGAAGCTTTCTTT.

This chain joins TRBV5-3 and TRBJ1-6; 7 bases align to TRBD1. TRBV5-3 counts as an open reading frame of uncertain function. This CDR3 spans 14 amino acids. V was clipped by 5 bases and J by 8 bases; unmatched bases: 7. CDR3 in DNA: TGTGCCAGAAGTCATAGGGGGCCCGATTCACCCCTCCACTTT. Translating gives CARSHRGPDSPLHF.

CDR3 bases: TGCGCCAGCAGCCTGACAGGGGGTAACAATCAGCCCCAGCATTTT. This encodes CASSLTGGNNQPQHF. The chain recombines TRBV5-1 with TRBJ1-5; the match to TRBD1 covers 9 bases. Germline V gives CDR1 SGHRS, CDR2 YFSETQ. This CDR3 is built from 15 residues. The V gene end was trimmed by 4 bases and the J gene end by 3 bases; junction bases not matched to a gene: 5.

In its sample, this clone was seen once. The V and J genes are TRBV11-3 and TRBJ2-7, with 9 bases that match TRBD1. CDR1 and CDR2 (germline): SGHNT, YENEEA. The CDR3 is made up of 15 amino acids. After removal of 5 bases from V and 3 bases from J, the junction contained 8 bases not matched to a gene. DNA for the CDR3: TGTGCCAGCAGCCCCGGGACAGGGAGGCGCTACGAGCAGTACTTC. Its translation is CASSPGTGRRYEQYF.

This chain links TRBV10-3 with TRBJ2-7, with 9 bases that match TRBD1. The CDR3 consists of 13 residues. CDR1 is ENHRY and CDR2 is SYGVKD in the germline V gene. V trimming: 5 bases; J trimming: 5 bases; junction bases outside the gene matches: 4. The CDR3 region has the DNA TGTGCCATCAGTTGGGACAGGGAGAACGAGCAGTACTTC. Translation: CAISWDRENEQYF.

This clone has a handful of counts. The chain recombines TRBV9 with TRBJ1-3; D is ambiguous. The germline CDR1 and CDR2 sequences are SGDLS and YYNGEE. The V end lost 8 bases, the J end lost 2 bases, and 11 bases lay between the germline ends. The CDR3 contains 13 residues. In nucleotides, the CDR3 is TGTGCCAGGGAGCCCGAAACTGGAAACACCATATATTTT. This translates into CAREPETGNTIYF. The entire variable domain, with the rest obtained from reference TRBV9 and TRBJ1-3, is as follows: DSGVTQTPKHLITATGQRVTLRCSPRSGDLSVYWYQQSLDQGLQFLIQYYNGEERAKGNILERFSAQQFPDLHSELNLSSLELGDSALYFCAREPETGNTIYFGEGSWLTVV.

The table lists this clone with a few counts. The chain has TRBV7-9 and TRBJ1-2; no firm D call. Germline CDR1 is SEHNR and CDR2 is FQNEAQ (reference sequence). The CDR3 runs to 15 residues. V dropped 2 bases and J dropped 3 bases, with 13 bases sitting between them. CDR3 sequence reads: CASSLIEREHYGYTF. CDR3 nucleotide sequence: TGTGCCAGCAGCTTAATCGAGAGAGAGCACTATGGCTACACCTTC.